The clone carrying this T cell receptor (beta chain) was counted between two and nine times. What it recognizes is unknown. TCRdb reanalysed the reads using MiXCR and keeps one entry per CDR3 protein. The sample has about half a million distinct CDR3 sequences; about 44% are singletons. The sample originates from a study of T cell repertoires in cytomegalovirus infection. About the study: Recently identified HLA-C-restricted CMV epitopes were among the peptides used. Public TCR beta signatures provided an indication of both CMV infection and a matching HLA type.

There are 15 residues in the CDR3. The V gene's germline CDR1 is SGHAT and CDR2 FQDESV (reference sequence). V lost 3 bases to trimming and J lost 10 bases, with 19 bases between them. Study-wide results and caveats: Cumulative frequency (of public TCR beta family members) identified carriers of CMV plus the relevant HLA. HLA-C-restricted CMV-specific TCR beta clonotypes were dominant in the ex vivo response.

This receptor was identified in a human donor in good health (CMV status not recorded). Some clones in this sample may be carry-over from other donors' samples. V gene TRBV11-1 combines with J gene TRBJ2-1, with a possible D match to TRBD1 (6 bases). Sequences were derived from cultured PBMCs, sampled from culture after CMV antigen stimulation. The CDR3 bases are TGTGCCAGCAGCTTCCGCGACAGGATGTTAGCGGAGCAGTTCTTC. It specifies CASSFRDRMLAEQFF.